Below, 13 T cell receptor beta chains from the same sample are listed, as sequenced in a study of post-analysis software for immune sequencing data. Study-wide findings and caveats: A handful of TRBV segments were significantly more frequent in patients than in controls. TRBV5-6, TRBV5-1 and TRBV20-1 were among these segments.

The library was made from cDNA and included unique molecular identifiers. TCRdb re-derived calls from the PCR reads in MiXCR, one entry per CDR3 protein. This table has around 700,000 distinct CDR3 sequences, roughly three fifths appearing once. The antigens for these receptors are not known. Sequencing was carried out using blood. These receptors originate from a girl aged 2-9 years with multiple sclerosis.

This CDR3 is CAWEPRGGMKNIQYF. Written as DNA, the CDR3 is TGTGCCTGGGAACCCCGAGGGGGGATGAAAAACATTCAGTACTTC. The chain carries TRBV30 and TRBJ2-4; either TRBD1 or TRBD2 may supply D (6 bases each). This CDR3 is built from 15 residues. The V end lost 5 bases, the J end lost 4 bases, and 18 bases lay between the germline ends. Looked up from germline, CDR1 is GTSNPN and CDR2 is SVGIG (reference sequence).

This chain joins TRBV2 and TRBJ2-7; D is undetermined. TRBJ2-5 explains the end of the DNA better; the J call may be wrong. CDR3 size: 12 residues. CDR1 and CDR2 (germline): SNHLY, FYNNEI. For the CDR3, the DNA is TGTGCCAGCACCAAATACCAAGAGACCCAGTACTTC. It is translated as CASTKYQETQYF.

This chain links TRBV7-9 with TRBJ2-1; 8 nucleotides match TRBD1. The V and J ends lost 5 bases and 8 bases, in that order; junction bases with no gene match: 5. The CDR3 runs 13 residues. CDR1 and CDR2 (germline): SEHNR, FQNEAQ (reference sequence). CDR3 loop: CASSPQGADEQFF. DNA of the CDR3: TGTGCCAGCAGCCCCCAGGGGGCCGATGAGCAGTTCTTC. Full variable domain (missing parts from reference TRBV7-9 and TRBJ2-1): DTGVSQNPRHKITKRGQNVTFRCDPISEHNRLYWYRQTLGQGPEFLTYFQNEAQLEKSRLLSDRFSAERPKGSFSTLEIQRTEQGDSAMYLCASSPQGADEQFFGPGTRLTVL.

The sample holds a few counts of this clonotype. This sequence joins TRBV6-2 or TRBV6-3 and TRBJ2-7; 8 bases fit TRBD2. The trim removed 0 bases at V and 1 base at J, leaving 5 bases unmatched. CDR1 MNHEY and CDR2 SVGEGT come from the germline V gene. The CDR3 loop spans 16 amino acids. The CDR3 region has the DNA TGTGCCAGCAGTTACTCCCTAACTAGCGGTTCCTACGAGCAGTACTTC. Protein: CASSYSLTSGSYEQYF.

This chain connects TRBV13 to TRBJ2-3, with D unclear. In germline, CDR1 is PRHDT, CDR2 FYEKMQ (reference sequence). Trimming took 5 bases from V and 5 from J, leaving 11 bases between them. This CDR3 has 13 amino acids. The CDR3 nucleotides are TGTGCCAGCAGCCAGGCATTGGGAGATACGCAGTATTTT. Its protein product is CASSQALGDTQYF.

The chain recombines TRBV29-1 with TRBJ2-3, with 9 nucleotides matching TRBD1. In germline, CDR1 is SQVTM, CDR2 ANQGSEA. This CDR3 has 13 amino acids. V lost 6 bases, J lost 2 bases, and 3 bases stayed unmatched. CDR3 sequence reads: CSVWTGDTDTQYF. The DNA for the CDR3 is TGCAGCGTCTGGACAGGGGACACAGATACGCAGTATTTT.

This clonotype was seen a handful of times. The V and J genes are TRBV20-1 and TRBJ2-7; TRBD2 aligns across 9 bases. The CDR3 length is 14 residues. J lost 1 base, V lost 3 bases, and 4 bases had no gene match. CDR1 DFQATT and CDR2 SNEGSKA come from the germline V gene (reference sequence). As DNA, the CDR3 is TGCAGTGCTAGTCAAGCGGGAGGATCCTACGAGCAGTACTTC. It translates to CSASQAGGSYEQYF.

The V call is TRBV12-3 or TRBV12-4, the J call TRBJ2-2; no clear D. V was cut by 0 bases and J by 9 bases, with 8 bases left in between. CDR3 length: 13 amino acids. The CDR3 DNA follows: TGTGCCAGCAGTTTAGCGGTGGTCTGGGAGCTGTTTTTT. It translates to CASSLAVVWELFF.

The genes are TRBV12-3 or TRBV12-4 and TRBJ2-7; 10 bases are shared with TRBD2. There are 16 residues in the CDR3. The V gene end was trimmed by 5 bases and the J gene end by 6 bases; junction bases not matched to a gene: 13. The CDR3 DNA reads TGTGCCAGCAGTCCCAGTAGCGGGAGGCCCAATGGCGAGCAGTACTTC. Protein: CASSPSSGRPNGEQYF.

V is TRBV12-3 or TRBV12-4 and J is TRBJ2-3, with TRBD1 identical over 8 bases. The CDR3 is 16 residues long. Trimming took 6 bases from V and 6 from J; bases not matched to a gene: 14. The DNA for the CDR3 is TGTGCCAGCAGGTATGGGACAGGCTACTCACCGGATACGCAGTATTTT. It is translated as CASRYGTGYSPDTQYF.

The chain joins TRBV18 to TRBJ2-7, with TRBD2 identical over 8 bases. V lost 6 bases to trimming and J lost 5 bases; unmatched junction nucleotides: 15. This CDR3 contains 16 residues. Per the germline V gene, CDR1 is KGHSH and CDR2 is LQKENI. The CDR3 nucleotides are TGTGCCAGCTCGACAGTAGCGGGGCACCCGGGTGACGAGCAGTACTTC. Translating it yields CASSTVAGHPGDEQYF. The variable domain in full, completed from reference TRBV18 and TRBJ2-7, reads NAGVMQNPRHLVRRRGQEARLRCSPMKGHSHVYWYRQLPEEGLKFMVYLQKENIIDESGMPKERFSAEFPKEGPSILRIQQVVRGDSAAYFCASSTVAGHPGDEQYFGPGTRLTVT.

This rearrangement joins TRBV10-2 to TRBJ2-3; no clear D gene. The CDR3 is 13 amino acids. The V end lost 6 bases, the J end lost 1 base, and 8 bases lay between the germline ends. The germline gives CDR1 WSHSY, CDR2 SAAADI. CDR3 region: CASRIRGTDTQYF. CDR3 nucleotide sequence: TGCGCCAGCAGGATTAGGGGCACAGATACGCAGTATTTT.

The chain uses TRBV29-1 and TRBJ1-2; the D gene is possibly TRBD1 (5 bases). Germline V CDR1 and CDR2: SQVTM, ANQGSEA. Trimming removed 3 bases from V and 8 bases from J, with 10 bases in between. The CDR3 length is 11 residues. The CDR3 nucleotides are TGCAGCGTTGACGGGGGTAAGGGCTACACCTTC. It specifies CSVDGGKGYTF.